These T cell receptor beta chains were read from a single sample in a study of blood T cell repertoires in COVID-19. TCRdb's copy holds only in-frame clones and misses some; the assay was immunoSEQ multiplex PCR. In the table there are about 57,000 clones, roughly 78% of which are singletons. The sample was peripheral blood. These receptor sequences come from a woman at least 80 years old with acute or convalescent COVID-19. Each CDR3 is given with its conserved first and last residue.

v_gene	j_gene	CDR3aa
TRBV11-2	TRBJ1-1	CASTQQGLNTEAFF
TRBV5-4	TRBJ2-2	CASSTRQVSGELFF
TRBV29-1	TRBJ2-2	CSVEERLRGELFF
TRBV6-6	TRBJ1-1	CASSPRGSLEAFF
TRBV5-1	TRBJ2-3	CASSQTSGGTDTQYF
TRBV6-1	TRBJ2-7	CASSDTGYRGDEQYF
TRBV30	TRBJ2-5	CAWSITGVETQYF
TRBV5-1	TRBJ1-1	CASSLGTGGTEAFF
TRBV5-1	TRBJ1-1	CASSALGATEAFF
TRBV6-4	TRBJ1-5	CASSDRDRGVNQPQHF
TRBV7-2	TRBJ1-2	CASSQRWDRVVNYGYTF
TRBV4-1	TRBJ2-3	CASRLSGGARIDTQYF
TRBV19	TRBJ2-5	CASSISAASPQETQYF
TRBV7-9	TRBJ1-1	CASSLGQGAKTEAFF
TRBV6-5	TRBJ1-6	CASRTGQGWNSPLHF
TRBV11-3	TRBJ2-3	CASSRGPDTQYF
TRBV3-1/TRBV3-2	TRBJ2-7	CASSQKGSDRPRYEQYF
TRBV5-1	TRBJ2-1	CASSLASGTKNEQFF
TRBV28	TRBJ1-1	CATHRGNTEAFF
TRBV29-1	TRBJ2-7	CSVEDVRSYEQYF
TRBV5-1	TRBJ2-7	CASSLGLQGAYEQYF